This T cell receptor beta chain was obtained from a study of vaccination effects on CD4 cells after COVID-19. Whole-study findings and limits: Clones of infection and vaccine origin contracted markedly late after vaccination.

Sequencing was preceded by expansion of antigen-specific CD4+ T cells with viral peptide pools in the ViraFEST assay. Culturing for roughly 9 days preceded CD4+ T cell isolation. The vaccine recipients had no prior SARS-CoV-2 infection, with negative nucleocapsid antibodies. Wells each received more than 1.5 million PBMC, cultured with around 9.6 IU/ml IL-2 and roughly 9.8 ug/ml peptides. Only in-frame clones appear in the TCRdb table, and some are missing; sequencing was by immunoSEQ multiplex PCR. The sample lists around 25,000 clones; 76% were seen once. CDR1 is SGDLS, CDR2 YYNGEE, per germline. V was clipped by 3 bases and J by 8 bases; unmatched bases: 11. This CDR3 has 16 residues. A remark on this clone: Its specificity is not known.

The genes are TRBV9 and TRBJ2-2; 9 bases are shared with TRBD2. This material consisted of CD4+ T cells from PBMCs cultured with HCoV-NL63 spike peptides, taken before COVID-19 vaccination. This sequence was found in a human donor who received a COVID-19 vaccine. In DNA form, the CDR3 reads TGTGCCAGCAGCGATCTGACTATAGCGGGAGCTGGGGAGCTGTTTTTT. This encodes CASSDLTIAGAGELFF.